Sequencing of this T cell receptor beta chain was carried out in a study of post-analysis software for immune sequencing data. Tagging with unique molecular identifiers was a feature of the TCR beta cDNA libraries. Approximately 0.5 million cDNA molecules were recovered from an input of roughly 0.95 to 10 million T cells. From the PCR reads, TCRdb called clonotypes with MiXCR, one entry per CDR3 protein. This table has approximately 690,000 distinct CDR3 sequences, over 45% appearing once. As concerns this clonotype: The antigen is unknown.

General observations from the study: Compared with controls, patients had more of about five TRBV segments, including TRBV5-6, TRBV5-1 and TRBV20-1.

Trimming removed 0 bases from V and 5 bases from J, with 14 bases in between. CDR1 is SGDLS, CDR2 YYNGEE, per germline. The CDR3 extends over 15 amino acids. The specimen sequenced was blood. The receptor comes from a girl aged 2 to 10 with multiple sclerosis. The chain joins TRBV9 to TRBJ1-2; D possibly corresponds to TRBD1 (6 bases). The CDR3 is CASSVDVGGSYGYTF. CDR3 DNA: TGTGCCAGCAGCGTAGATGTAGGGGGGTCTTATGGCTACACCTTC.